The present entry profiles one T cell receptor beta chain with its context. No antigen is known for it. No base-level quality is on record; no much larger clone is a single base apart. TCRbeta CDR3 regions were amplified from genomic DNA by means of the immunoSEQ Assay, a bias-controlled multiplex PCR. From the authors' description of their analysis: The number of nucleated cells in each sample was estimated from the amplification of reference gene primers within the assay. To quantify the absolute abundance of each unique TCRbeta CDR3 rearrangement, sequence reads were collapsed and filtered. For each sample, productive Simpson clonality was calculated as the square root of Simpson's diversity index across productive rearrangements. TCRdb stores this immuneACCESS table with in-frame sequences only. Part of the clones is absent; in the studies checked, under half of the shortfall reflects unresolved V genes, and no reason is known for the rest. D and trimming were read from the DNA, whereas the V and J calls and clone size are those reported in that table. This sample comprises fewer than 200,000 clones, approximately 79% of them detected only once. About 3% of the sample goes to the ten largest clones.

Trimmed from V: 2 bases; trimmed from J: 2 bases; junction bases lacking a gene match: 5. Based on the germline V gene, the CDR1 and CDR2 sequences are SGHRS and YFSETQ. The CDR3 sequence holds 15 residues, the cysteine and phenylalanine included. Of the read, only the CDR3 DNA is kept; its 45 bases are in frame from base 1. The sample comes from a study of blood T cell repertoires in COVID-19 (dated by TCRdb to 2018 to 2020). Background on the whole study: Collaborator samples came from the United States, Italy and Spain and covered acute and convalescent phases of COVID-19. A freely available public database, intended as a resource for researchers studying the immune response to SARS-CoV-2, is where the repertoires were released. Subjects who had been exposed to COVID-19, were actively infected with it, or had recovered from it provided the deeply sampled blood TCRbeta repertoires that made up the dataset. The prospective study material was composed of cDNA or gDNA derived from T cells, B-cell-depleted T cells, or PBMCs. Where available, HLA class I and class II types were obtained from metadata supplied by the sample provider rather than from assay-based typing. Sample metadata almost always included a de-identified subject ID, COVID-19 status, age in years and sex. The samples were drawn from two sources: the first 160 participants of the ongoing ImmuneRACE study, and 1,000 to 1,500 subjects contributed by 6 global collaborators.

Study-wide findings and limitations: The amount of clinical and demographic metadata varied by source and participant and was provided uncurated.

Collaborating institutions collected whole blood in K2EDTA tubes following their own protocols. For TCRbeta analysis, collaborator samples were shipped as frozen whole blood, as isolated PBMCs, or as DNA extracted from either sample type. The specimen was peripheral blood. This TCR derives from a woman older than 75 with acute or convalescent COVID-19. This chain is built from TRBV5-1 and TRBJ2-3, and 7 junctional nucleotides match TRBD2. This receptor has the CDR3 CASSFGAGNTDTQYF. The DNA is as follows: TGCGCCAGCAGCTTCGGAGCGGGGAACACAGATACGCAGTATTTT. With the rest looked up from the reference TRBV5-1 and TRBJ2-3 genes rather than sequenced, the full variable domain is KAGVTQTPRYLIKTRGQQVTLSCSPISGHRSVSWYQQTPGQGLQFLFEYFSETQRNKGNFPGRFSGRQFSNSRSEMNVSTLELGDSALYLCASSFGAGNTDTQYFGPGTRLTVL.